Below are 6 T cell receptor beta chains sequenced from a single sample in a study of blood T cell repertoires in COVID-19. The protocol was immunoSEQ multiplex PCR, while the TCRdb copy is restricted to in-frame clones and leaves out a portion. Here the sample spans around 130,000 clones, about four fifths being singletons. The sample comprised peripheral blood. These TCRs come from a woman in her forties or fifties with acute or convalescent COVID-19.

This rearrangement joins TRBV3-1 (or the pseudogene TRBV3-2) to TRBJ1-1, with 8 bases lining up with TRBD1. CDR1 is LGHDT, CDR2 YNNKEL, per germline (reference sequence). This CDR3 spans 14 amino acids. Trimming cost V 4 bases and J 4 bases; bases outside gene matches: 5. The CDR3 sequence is CASSPPTGGTEAFF. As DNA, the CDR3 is TGTGCCAGCAGCCCCCCCACAGGGGGCACTGAAGCTTTCTTT.

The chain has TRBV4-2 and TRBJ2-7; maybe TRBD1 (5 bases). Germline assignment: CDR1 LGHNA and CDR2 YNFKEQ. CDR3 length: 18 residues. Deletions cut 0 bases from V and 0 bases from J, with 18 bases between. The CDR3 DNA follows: TGTGCCAGCAGCCAAGAACCGCAGGGAAAGGGAAGCTCCTACGAGCAGTACTTC. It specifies CASSQEPQGKGSSYEQYF.

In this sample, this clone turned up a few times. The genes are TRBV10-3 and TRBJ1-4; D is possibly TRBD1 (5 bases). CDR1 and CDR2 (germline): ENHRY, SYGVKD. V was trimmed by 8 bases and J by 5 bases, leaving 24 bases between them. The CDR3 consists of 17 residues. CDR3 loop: CAIGGGQGGIGNEKLFF. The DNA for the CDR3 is TGTGCCATCGGAGGAGGGCAGGGCGGAATCGGGAATGAAAAACTGTTTTTT.

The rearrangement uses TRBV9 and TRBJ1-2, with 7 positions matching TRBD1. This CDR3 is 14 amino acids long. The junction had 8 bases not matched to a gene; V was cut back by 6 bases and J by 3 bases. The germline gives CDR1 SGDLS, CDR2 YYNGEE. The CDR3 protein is CASTVTGDDYGYTF. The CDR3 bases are TGTGCCAGCACCGTTACAGGGGATGACTATGGCTACACCTTC.

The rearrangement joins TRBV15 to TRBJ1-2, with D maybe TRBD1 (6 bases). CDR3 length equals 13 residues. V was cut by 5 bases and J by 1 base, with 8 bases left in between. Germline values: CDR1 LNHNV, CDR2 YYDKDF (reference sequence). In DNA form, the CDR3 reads TGTGCCACCAGCGACAGGAGTAACTATGGCTACACCTTC. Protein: CATSDRSNYGYTF.

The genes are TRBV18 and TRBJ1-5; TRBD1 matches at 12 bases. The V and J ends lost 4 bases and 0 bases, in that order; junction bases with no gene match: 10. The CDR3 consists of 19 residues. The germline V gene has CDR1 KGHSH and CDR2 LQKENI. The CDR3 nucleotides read TGTGCCAGCTCACAATACGGGACAGGGGGCCTGGATAGCAATCAGCCCCAGCATTTT. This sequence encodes CASSQYGTGGLDSNQPQHF.